The next 14 T cell receptor beta chains were all read from a single sample in a study of chemoradiotherapy in HPV16-positive cancers. Produced via immunoSEQ multiplex PCR; TCRdb's table is partial and in-frame only. The sample holds over 30,000 clones; around 80% are singletons and the top ten take around 4%. This sample comprised blood, obtained from a patient who underwent chemoradiotherapy. All receptors come from a human donor with HPV-associated anogenital cancer.

This clone was observed a few times. This rearrangement joins TRBV5-1 to TRBJ2-2, with 9 bases matching TRBD2. CDR1 is SGHRS and CDR2 is YFSETQ in the germline V gene. This CDR3 contains 17 residues. Germline trimming cut 1 base from V and 5 bases from J; bases unmatched to any gene: 9. DNA for the CDR3: TGCGCCAGCAGCTTGAGGAGCGGCGGGGGGGCTACCGGGGAGCTGTTTTTT. The encoded protein is CASSLRSGGGATGELFF.

The rearrangement uses TRBV5-1 and TRBJ2-7, with 7 bases identical to TRBD2. This CDR3 spans 16 amino acids. Germline assignment: CDR1 SGHRS and CDR2 YFSETQ. Trimming at V came to 3 bases and at J to 3 bases, leaving 12 bases not matched to a gene. The CDR3 DNA follows: TGCGCCAGCAGCTCTGCTTCGGGCGGGGGAGTCTACGAGCAGTACTTC. Translation gives CASSSASGGGVYEQYF.

The chain couples TRBV14 to TRBJ2-4, with a possible D match to TRBD2 (5 bases). Trimming removed 0 bases from V and 3 bases from J, with 18 bases in between. The germline gives CDR1 SGHDN, CDR2 FVKESK. This CDR3 has 18 residues. The CDR3 loop is CASSQDLGGGSGKNIQYF. CDR3 bases: TGTGCCAGCAGCCAAGATCTAGGAGGAGGAAGTGGCAAAAACATTCAGTACTTC.

The chain joins TRBV18 to TRBJ1-2; perhaps TRBD1 as D (6 bases). Germline CDR1 is KGHSH and CDR2 is LQKENI. The CDR3 extends over 13 amino acids. Trimming removed 0 bases at V and 8 bases at J, with 10 bases between. The CDR3 region is CASSPPTGVGYTF. In DNA, the CDR3 is TGTGCCAGCTCACCACCGACAGGAGTGGGCTACACCTTC.

The CDR3 reads CASSEGGGDTQYF. In nucleotides, the CDR3 is TGTGCCAGCAGTGAGGGGGGGGGAGATACGCAGTATTTT. The V gene is TRBV7-7, the J gene TRBJ2-3, with D tentatively TRBD2 (7 bases). The CDR3 runs to 13 residues. V was cut by 6 bases and J by 5 bases, with 12 bases left in between. Germline CDR1 SSHAT, CDR2 FNYEAQ (reference sequence).

The chain employs TRBV30 and TRBJ1-6; 7 nucleotides match TRBD1. This CDR3 region has 14 residues. Germline CDR1 and CDR2: GTSNPN and SVGIG (reference sequence). V was clipped by 0 bases and J by 10 bases; unmatched bases: 6. The CDR3 loop is CAWSVNRGGSPLHF. CDR3 DNA sequence: TGTGCCTGGAGTGTGAACAGGGGAGGCTCACCCCTCCACTTT.

This chain uses TRBV30 with TRBJ1-1; a possible D gene is TRBD1 (5 bases). V shed 2 bases and J shed 6 bases, with 16 bases lying between them. This CDR3 contains 14 residues. Per the germline V gene, CDR1 is GTSNPN and CDR2 is SVGIG (reference sequence). The CDR3 nucleotides read TGTGCCTGGAGTCCGCTCTCCGGGACGGCTGAAGCTTTCTTT. Its protein product is CAWSPLSGTAEAFF.

The gene calls are TRBV7-6 and TRBJ1-5; a possible D gene is TRBD1 (5 bases). V lost 5 bases and J 1 base, leaving 12 bases between the germline ends. CDR3 length: 15 residues. Germline V gene sequence: CDR1 SGHVS, CDR2 FNYEAQ. CDR3 loop: CASSPDTLSNQPQHF. The CDR3 region has the DNA TGTGCCAGCAGCCCGGACACATTAAGCAATCAGCCCCAGCATTTT.

The V gene is TRBV5-6, the J gene TRBJ1-5; maybe TRBD1 (5 bases). Germline V gives CDR1 SGHDT, CDR2 YYEEEE. The CDR3 sequence is 14 residues long. Trimming took 4 bases from V and 4 from J, leaving 12 bases between them. CDR3 in amino acids: CASSKSAGNQPQHF. The CDR3 region has the DNA TGTGCCAGCAGCAAGTCGGCAGGGAATCAGCCCCAGCATTTT.

Concerning this clone: No conserved phenylalanine or tryptophan ends this CDR3, so it is likely a read error. V gene TRBV11-1 combines with J gene TRBJ1-2; D gene ambiguous. CDR3 length: 14 residues. Trimming removed 1 base at V and 1 base at J, with 7 bases between. Looked up from germline, CDR1 is SGHAT and CDR2 is FQDESV (reference sequence). CDR3 DNA: TGTGCCAGCAGCTTAGGGGCCCGTAACTATGGCTACACCCTC. It translates to CASSLGARNYGYTL.

This chain joins TRBV6-1 and TRBJ1-3; no definite D call. The germline CDR1 and CDR2 sequences are MNHNS and SASEGT. Trimming cost V 6 bases and J 4 bases, with 16 bases left between them. The length of the CDR3 is 15 residues. The CDR3 spells CASSHEEGPGNTIYF. The CDR3 nucleotides are TGTGCCAGCAGCCACGAAGAGGGCCCAGGAAACACCATATATTTT.

This clone has a handful of counts. The V and J genes are TRBV9 and TRBJ1-6, with a possible D match to TRBD1 (5 bases). The V and J ends lost 0 bases and 10 bases respectively, with 14 bases between them. CDR1 and CDR2 (germline): SGDLS, YYNGEE. The CDR3 sequence is 15 residues long. The CDR3 coding sequence is TGTGCCAGCAGCGTAGAGGGGACCTTAGACTCACCCCTCCACTTT. Amino acids: CASSVEGTLDSPLHF.

The chain recombines TRBV5-4 with TRBJ2-7; 10 nucleotides align to TRBD1. The V gene's germline CDR1 is SGHNT and CDR2 YYREEE (reference sequence). The CDR3 contains 15 residues. With 4 bases clipped from V and 6 bases from J, the junction kept 10 bases outside the gene matches. The CDR3 nucleotides read TGTGCCAGCAGCCCGGGGGGCGACAGGGGGCTCGAGCAGTACTTC. The encoded protein is CASSPGGDRGLEQYF.

The gene calls are TRBV5-1 and TRBJ2-5; TRBD1 matches at 9 bases. The CDR3 has 15 residues. Germline loops: CDR1 SGHRS, CDR2 YFSETQ. V lost 4 bases to trimming and J lost 3 bases; unmatched junction nucleotides: 7. The CDR3 DNA reads TGCGCCAGCAGCCGGGACGGGACAGGGAAAGAGACCCAGTACTTC. This encodes CASSRDGTGKETQYF.